This entry concerns a single T cell receptor beta chain. Its recognized antigen is unknown. Base qualities are not recorded, but no much larger clone differs from it by a single base. The sample belongs to a study of blood T cell repertoires in COVID-19 (dated by TCRdb to the early 2020s). A note on the overall study: Samples from collaborators originated in the United States, Italy and Spain and spanned both the acute and convalescent phases of COVID-19. The repertoires were released in a freely available public database intended as a resource for research on the immune response to SARS-CoV-2. The samples were drawn from the first 160 participants of the ongoing ImmuneRACE study and from more than 1,000 subjects provided by 6 global collaborators. Where HLA class I and class II types were available, the types were taken from metadata supplied by the sample provider, not from assay-based typing. The prospective study material was composed of cDNA or gDNA derived from T cells, B-cell-depleted T cells, or PBMCs. The sample metadata nearly always contained a de-identified subject ID, COVID-19 status, age in years and sex. Deeply sampled blood TCRbeta repertoires from subjects exposed to, actively infected with, or recovered from COVID-19 were included in the dataset.

Whole blood was collected in K2EDTA tubes by collaborating institutions according to the institutions' own protocols. For TCRbeta analysis, collaborator samples were shipped as frozen whole blood, as isolated PBMCs, or as DNA extracted from either sample type. General findings and caveats noted by the study authors: The quantity of clinical and demographic metadata differed by source and by participant and was supplied without curation.

TCRbeta CDR3 regions were amplified from genomic DNA by means of the immunoSEQ Assay, a bias-controlled multiplex PCR. As for the authors' bioinformatics: Within the assay, amplification of reference gene primers was used to estimate how many nucleated cells each sample contained. Sequence reads were collapsed and filtered to measure the absolute abundance of every unique TCRbeta CDR3 rearrangement. For each sample, productive Simpson clonality was calculated as the square root of Simpson's diversity index over productive rearrangements. Here the immuneACCESS table is served through TCRdb, limited to in-frame sequences with V and J called. Missing clones are a known gap in these copies; in checked studies unresolved V genes cover under half, and the rest lacks a known reason. V and J calls and clone size come straight from that table; D and trimming were deduced from the DNA. This sample gives tens of thousands of clones in total; approximately 87% of them show up just once. Approximately 1.6% of the sample is taken by the ten largest.

The CDR3, cysteine through phenylalanine, is 12 amino acids long. Only the CDR3 region is kept as DNA, spanning 36 bases read in frame from base 1. The junction shows trimming of 5 bases on V and 3 bases on J, and the gene matches do not reach 2 bases of it. CDR1 is given as GTSNPN and CDR2 as SVGIG, both from the germline V gene (reference sequence). The sample taken for sequencing was peripheral blood. The TCR sequence derives from a human donor with active COVID-19. The donor label of this sample is uncertain. The V and J genes are TRBV30 and TRBJ1-1; TRBD1 agrees with 8 junctional bases. The CDR3 in this case is CAWDRGDTEAFF. The DNA reads TGTGCCTGGGACAGGGGCGACACTGAAGCTTTCTTT.